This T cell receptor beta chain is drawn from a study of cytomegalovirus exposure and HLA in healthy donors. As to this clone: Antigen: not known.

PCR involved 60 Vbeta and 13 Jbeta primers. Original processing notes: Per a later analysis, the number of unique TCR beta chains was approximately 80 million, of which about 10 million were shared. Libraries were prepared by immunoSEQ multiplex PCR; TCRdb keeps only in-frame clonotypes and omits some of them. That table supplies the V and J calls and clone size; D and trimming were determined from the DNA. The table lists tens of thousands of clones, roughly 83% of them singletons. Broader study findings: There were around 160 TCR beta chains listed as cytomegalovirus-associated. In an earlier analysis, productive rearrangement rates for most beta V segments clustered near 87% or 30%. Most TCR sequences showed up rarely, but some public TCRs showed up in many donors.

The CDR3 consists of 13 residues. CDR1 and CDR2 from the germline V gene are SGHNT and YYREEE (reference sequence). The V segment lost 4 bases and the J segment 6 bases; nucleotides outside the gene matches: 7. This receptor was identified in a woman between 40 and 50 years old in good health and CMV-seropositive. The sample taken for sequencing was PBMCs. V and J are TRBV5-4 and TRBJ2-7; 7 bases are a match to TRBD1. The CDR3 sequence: CASSPGQVGEQYF. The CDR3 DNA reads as TGTGCCAGCAGCCCAGGACAGGTAGGCGAGCAGTACTTC.